The rows below give T cell receptor beta chains drawn from one sample of a study of T cell repertoires in cytomegalovirus infection. Each CDR3 protein gets one entry after TCRdb re-called the reads with MiXCR. The sample shows around 550,000 distinct CDR3 sequences, less than 30% of them seen only once. The sample was PBMCs. All receptors come from a human donor in good health (CMV status not recorded). Some clones in this sample may be carry-over from other donors' samples. CDR3s include the opening cysteine and the closing phenylalanine or tryptophan. Each record gives: V gene, D gene, J gene, clone size, CDR3 DNA, CDR3 protein. A D gene is named only where the DNA matches it firmly. Expanded clones are given a class, and other clones once, few, many or no size at all.

v_call: TRBV7-4
d_call: TRBD2
j_call: TRBJ2-1
clone_size: few
cdr3_nt: TGTGCCAGCAGCTCGCCGGGACTAGTTACAAATGAGCAGTTCTTC
cdr3_aa: CASSSPGLVTNEQFF

v_call: TRBV5-1
d_call: TRBD2
j_call: TRBJ2-3
clone_size: -
cdr3_nt: TGCGCCAGTTCCGGACTAGCGTCTAGCACAGATACGCAGTATTTT
cdr3_aa: CASSGLASSTDTQYF

v_call: TRBV7-2
d_call: -
j_call: TRBJ2-5
clone_size: many
cdr3_nt: TGTGCCAGCAGCTTTAATGGGGCGCAAGAGACCCAGTACTTC
cdr3_aa: CASSFNGAQETQYF

v_call: TRBV7-3
d_call: -
j_call: TRBJ1-1
clone_size: few
cdr3_nt: TGTGCCAGCAGCTTACAGGGGCCAAGGGTGACTGAAGCTTTCTTT
cdr3_aa: CASSLQGPRVTEAFF

v_call: TRBV10-2
d_call: -
j_call: TRBJ2-1
clone_size: -
cdr3_nt: TGCGCCAGCAATGGTGGGATCCTCTACAATGAGCAGTTCTTC
cdr3_aa: CASNGGILYNEQFF

v_call: TRBV7-8
d_call: -
j_call: TRBJ2-6
clone_size: many
cdr3_nt: TGTGCCAGCAGCTTAGCGGGGTGGATCCTCAACTCTGGGGCCAACGTCCTGACTTTC
cdr3_aa: CASSLAGWILNSGANVLTF

v_call: TRBV19
d_call: -
j_call: TRBJ1-5
clone_size: -
cdr3_nt: TGTGCCAGTAGTATGGGGGACGGGCAATGGCAGCCCCAGCATTTT
cdr3_aa: CASSMGDGQWQPQHF

v_call: TRBV18
d_call: -
j_call: TRBJ2-7
clone_size: few
cdr3_nt: TGTGCCAGCTCACCACCTAGCTCTCCTAGTTCCGAGCAGTACTTC
cdr3_aa: CASSPPSSPSSEQYF

v_call: TRBV14
d_call: -
j_call: TRBJ2-1
clone_size: few
cdr3_nt: TGTGCCAGCAGCCAGCGGCTAGCAGGTCCTGGGGATGAGCAGTTCTTC
cdr3_aa: CASSQRLAGPGDEQFF

v_call: TRBV4-3
d_call: TRBD2
j_call: TRBJ2-7
clone_size: -
cdr3_nt: TGCGCCAGCAGCCAAGATATCTTTTATGGCTTGGGACTAGCGGCTTTAGGGGACTACGAGCAGTACTTC
cdr3_aa: CASSQDIFYGLGLAALGDYEQYF

v_call: TRBV28
d_call: -
j_call: TRBJ1-2
clone_size: few
cdr3_nt: TGTGCCAGCAGCCCAACGTTAGGGCATGGCTACACCTTC
cdr3_aa: CASSPTLGHGYTF

v_call: TRBV6-2/TRBV6-3
d_call: -
j_call: TRBJ2-1
clone_size: few
cdr3_nt: TGTGCCAGCACCGGCCTACCCGAGGGGTACAATGAGCAGTTCTTC
cdr3_aa: CASTGLPEGYNEQFF

v_call: TRBV18
d_call: -
j_call: TRBJ2-5
clone_size: -
cdr3_nt: TGTGCCAGCTCACCGGGCCTATCCAAAGAGACCCAGTACTTC
cdr3_aa: CASSPGLSKETQYF

v_call: TRBV28
d_call: TRBD2
j_call: TRBJ2-7
clone_size: many
cdr3_nt: TGTGCCAGCAGTCGCCGGACTAGCGGGGGATATTACGAGCAGTACTTC
cdr3_aa: CASSRRTSGGYYEQYF

v_call: TRBV12-5
d_call: -
j_call: TRBJ2-3
clone_size: -
cdr3_nt: TGTGCTAGTGGTTTGTTCCCGTTGGCTACCCTCCCCGGAGGCACAGATACGCAGTATTTT
cdr3_aa: CASGLFPLATLPGGTDTQYF

v_call: TRBV5-4
d_call: -
j_call: TRBJ2-3
clone_size: few
cdr3_nt: TGTGCCAGCAGCATCTCTCTGGACGGTTTTACGCAGTATTTT
cdr3_aa: CASSISLDGFTQYF

v_call: TRBV7-3
d_call: TRBD2
j_call: TRBJ2-5
clone_size: -
cdr3_nt: TGTGCCAGCAGCCGGGGGGACTGGGGGGGACCAGAGACCCAGTACTTC
cdr3_aa: CASSRGDWGGPETQYF

v_call: TRBV7-2
d_call: -
j_call: TRBJ1-2
clone_size: few
cdr3_nt: TGTGCCAGCAGCTTAGAAGCAGGTCCCTATGGCTACACCTTC
cdr3_aa: CASSLEAGPYGYTF

v_call: TRBV5-5
d_call: -
j_call: TRBJ2-1
clone_size: -
cdr3_nt: TGTGCCAGCAGCTTCTACAGGAGCTCCTACAATGAGCAGTTCTTC
cdr3_aa: CASSFYRSSYNEQFF

v_call: TRBV19
d_call: -
j_call: TRBJ1-3
clone_size: -
cdr3_nt: TGTGCCAGTAGTGTCACACAGGCGGACACCATATATTTT
cdr3_aa: CASSVTQADTIYF

v_call: TRBV5-1
d_call: -
j_call: TRBJ2-5
clone_size: few
cdr3_nt: TGCGCCAGCAGCGAGAATACCCAAGAGACCCAGTACTTC
cdr3_aa: CASSENTQETQYF

v_call: TRBV7-9
d_call: -
j_call: TRBJ2-1
clone_size: few
cdr3_nt: TGTGCCGGGGCTGCGGGGAGTGGGAATGAGCAGTTCTTC
cdr3_aa: CAGAAGSGNEQFF

v_call: TRBV6-2/TRBV6-3
d_call: -
j_call: TRBJ2-1
clone_size: few
cdr3_nt: TGTGCCAGCACGGGACTCCCCCGCAATGAGCAGTTCTTC
cdr3_aa: CASTGLPRNEQFF

v_call: TRBV2
d_call: -
j_call: TRBJ1-5
clone_size: few
cdr3_nt: TGTGCCAGCAGTGAACGCGGACGGGGACGAGATCAGCCCCAGCATTTT
cdr3_aa: CASSERGRGRDQPQHF

v_call: TRBV27
d_call: -
j_call: TRBJ1-4
clone_size: -
cdr3_nt: TGTGCCAGCACCTTTTCTGGCGGGGCCGGTGAAAAACTGTTTTTT
cdr3_aa: CASTFSGGAGEKLFF

v_call: TRBV7-2
d_call: TRBD2
j_call: TRBJ2-1
clone_size: -
cdr3_nt: TGTGCCAGCAGCCCCCAGACTAGCGGGCTTTACAATGAGCAGTTCTTC
cdr3_aa: CASSPQTSGLYNEQFF

v_call: TRBV27
d_call: -
j_call: TRBJ1-5
clone_size: few
cdr3_nt: TGTGCCAGCAGTTTATCGTGGGCAGGGGCTTACAATCAGCCCCAGCATTTT
cdr3_aa: CASSLSWAGAYNQPQHF

v_call: TRBV3-1
d_call: -
j_call: TRBJ2-1
clone_size: -
cdr3_nt: TGTGCCAGCAGCCAAGATCTAACAGGGTTATCCAATGAGCAGTTCTTC
cdr3_aa: CASSQDLTGLSNEQFF

v_call: TRBV12-3/TRBV12-4
d_call: -
j_call: TRBJ1-3
clone_size: many
cdr3_nt: TGTGCCAGCAGTGGTCAAGGACAGATTGGAAACACCATATATTTT
cdr3_aa: CASSGQGQIGNTIYF

v_call: TRBV6-2/TRBV6-3
d_call: -
j_call: TRBJ2-1
clone_size: few
cdr3_nt: TGTGCCAGCACCGACCCCACTAATGAGCAGTTCTTC
cdr3_aa: CASTDPTNEQFF

v_call: TRBV23-1
d_call: -
j_call: TRBJ2-6
clone_size: -
cdr3_nt: TGCGCCAGCAATCCCACTGCTGACAGGCCCTTCTCCTTTTACTCTGGGGCCAACGTCCTGACTTTC
cdr3_aa: CASNPTADRPFSFYSGANVLTF

v_call: TRBV25-1
d_call: TRBD2
j_call: TRBJ2-3
clone_size: many
cdr3_nt: TGTGCCAGCAGTGCAGCGGGAAGCACAGATACGCAGTATTTT
cdr3_aa: CASSAAGSTDTQYF

v_call: TRBV4-1
d_call: -
j_call: TRBJ2-7
clone_size: -
cdr3_nt: TGCGCCAGCAGCCACCACCTTGGGGGACGGGCTACGGACTACGAGCAGTACTTC
cdr3_aa: CASSHHLGGRATDYEQYF

v_call: TRBV7-9
d_call: -
j_call: TRBJ1-2
clone_size: -
cdr3_nt: TGTGCCAGCAGCCAACCAACAAGGGGGGATGGCTACACCTTC
cdr3_aa: CASSQPTRGDGYTF

v_call: TRBV6-5
d_call: -
j_call: TRBJ1-6
clone_size: -
cdr3_nt: TGTGCCAGCAGTTACTCGAGTAGGCAAGGCAACATAGGATCACCCCTCCACTTT
cdr3_aa: CASSYSSRQGNIGSPLHF

v_call: TRBV6-6
d_call: TRBD2
j_call: TRBJ2-5
clone_size: -
cdr3_nt: TGTGCCAGCAGTTACGGGAGCGGGAGGGCCGGAGTGGAGACCCAGTACTTC
cdr3_aa: CASSYGSGRAGVETQYF

v_call: TRBV5-4
d_call: -
j_call: TRBJ1-3
clone_size: few
cdr3_nt: TGTGCCAGCAGCGACCCGGGACTACTGAACACCATATATTTT
cdr3_aa: CASSDPGLLNTIYF

v_call: TRBV18
d_call: TRBD2
j_call: TRBJ2-7
clone_size: few
cdr3_nt: TGTGCCAGCTCACCACCGAGGACTAGCGGGAGGAGCTCCTACGAGCAGTACTTC
cdr3_aa: CASSPPRTSGRSSYEQYF

v_call: TRBV29-1
d_call: -
j_call: TRBJ1-2
clone_size: -
cdr3_nt: TGCAGCGTTGATGGCTACACCTTC
cdr3_aa: CSVDGYTF

v_call: TRBV12-3/TRBV12-4
d_call: -
j_call: TRBJ2-2
clone_size: -
cdr3_nt: TGTGCCAGCAGTCAATCCCTGTCCCCGGACACCGGGGAGCTGTTTTTT
cdr3_aa: CASSQSLSPDTGELFF

v_call: TRBV7-2
d_call: TRBD2
j_call: TRBJ2-3
clone_size: -
cdr3_nt: TGTGCCAGCACTCCCCGGCGGGAGGAACCCACAGATACGCAGTATTTT
cdr3_aa: CASTPRREEPTDTQYF

v_call: TRBV6-2/TRBV6-3
d_call: -
j_call: TRBJ1-1
clone_size: -
cdr3_nt: TGTGCCAGCAGCGGAAGTAGGCTTAGAAGAAGCACTGAAGCTTTCTTT
cdr3_aa: CASSGSRLRRSTEAFF